The TCR beta chain described here comes from a study of blood T cell repertoires in COVID-19 (dated by TCRdb to about 2020). A note on the overall study: Collaborator samples came from the United States, Italy and Spain and covered acute and convalescent phases of COVID-19. The prospective study material was composed of cDNA or gDNA derived from T cells, B-cell-depleted T cells, or PBMCs. Subjects who had been exposed to COVID-19, were actively infected with it, or had recovered from it provided the deeply sampled blood TCRbeta repertoires that made up the dataset. The repertoires were made available in a free public database intended to serve as a resource for research on the immune response to SARS-CoV-2. Samples were obtained from the ongoing ImmuneRACE study (first 160 participants) and from over 1,000 subjects provided by 6 global collaborators. A de-identified subject ID, COVID-19 status, age in years and sex were almost always included in the sample metadata. Where available, HLA class I and class II types were obtained from metadata supplied by the sample provider rather than from assay-based typing.

TCRbeta CDR3 regions were amplified from genomic DNA using the immunoSEQ Assay, a bias-controlled multiplex PCR. The study's own analysis went as follows. Within the assay, amplification of reference gene primers was used to estimate how many nucleated cells each sample contained. To quantify the absolute abundance of each unique TCRbeta CDR3 rearrangement, sequence reads were collapsed and filtered. For each sample, productive Simpson clonality was calculated as the square root of Simpson's diversity index across productive rearrangements. TCRdb holds this immuneACCESS table with in-frame rearrangements only. Some clones are missing; in checked studies, unresolved V genes explain under half, and the rest has no known cause. The DNA gave D and trimming, while V, J and clone size come from that table. The sample table lists roughly 230,000 clones, around 84% of them with a count of one. The ten largest clones take up about 1% of the sample.

The germline V gene supplies CDR1 SGDLS and CDR2 YYNGEE. The CDR3 covers 15 residues, taking in both the cysteine and the phenylalanine. Just CDR3 DNA is preserved here, 45 bases in frame from base 1. Trimming removed 6 bases from V and 8 bases from J; the gene matches leave 14 bases unexplained. General conclusions and limits of the study: How much clinical and demographic metadata was included differed by source and by participant, and the metadata was provided uncurated.

Whole blood was collected in K2EDTA tubes by collaborating institutions according to the institutions' own protocols. For TCRbeta analysis, collaborators shipped samples as frozen whole blood, isolated PBMCs, or DNA extracted from either of those sample types. On this clone itself: Its antigen is not yet known. Qualities for individual bases were not recorded, and no much larger clone is one base off.

This sequence originates from a man aged 40-55 years with acute or convalescent COVID-19. The specimen sequenced was peripheral blood. Recombination joined TRBV9 with TRBJ2-1; TRBD2 aligns with 7 central bases. The encoded CDR3 is CASTRGGSLGDEQFF. At the DNA level, the sequence is TGTGCCAGCACTCGCGGGGGTTCACTCGGGGATGAGCAGTTCTTC.